The 10 T cell receptor beta chains listed next were all sequenced from one sample in a study of cytomegalovirus exposure and HLA in healthy donors. In the PCR, 60 Vbeta and 13 Jbeta primers were used. Only in-frame clones appear in the TCRdb table, and some are missing; sequencing was by immunoSEQ multiplex PCR. The sample lists approximately 190,000 clones; about four fifths were seen once. The sequencing sample was made of PBMCs. The receptors originated from a woman aged 18-35 years in good health and CMV-seronegative.

This clone was counted only a few times. Other DNA sequences from this sample encode an identical CDR3 as well. V gene TRBV5-4 combines with J gene TRBJ1-1, with TRBD1 identical over 8 bases. The CDR3 loop spans 15 amino acids. The germline gives CDR1 SGHNT, CDR2 YYREEE (reference sequence). The trim removed 4 bases at V and 0 bases at J, leaving 5 bases unmatched. The CDR3 DNA reads as TGTGCCAGCAGCCCCAGACAGGGGATGAACACTGAAGCTTTCTTT. Residues: CASSPRQGMNTEAFF.

The rearrangement uses TRBV29-1 and TRBJ2-7, with 11 bases fitting TRBD2. The trim removed 6 bases at V and 3 bases at J, leaving 7 bases unmatched. The germline V gene encodes CDR1 SQVTM and CDR2 ANQGSEA. This CDR3 region has 14 residues. CDR3 sequence: CSVDGTSGLYEQYF. The CDR3 region has the DNA TGCAGCGTGGACGGGACTAGCGGTCTCTACGAGCAGTACTTC.

V and J are TRBV11-2 and TRBJ2-1; 9 positions agree with TRBD2. Germline V gene lookup returns CDR1 SGHAT and CDR2 FQNNGV. The trim removed 7 bases at V and 13 bases at J, leaving 11 bases unmatched. The CDR3 loop spans 13 amino acids. The CDR3 DNA follows: TGTGCCAGCACCAATAGCGGGAGTTGGGCACAGTTCTTC. This codes for CASTNSGSWAQFF.

J is TRBJ1-2 and V is TRBV27; tentative D call: TRBD1 (6 bases). This CDR3 is built from 15 residues. The germline V and J ends were trimmed by 9 bases and 2 bases, with 19 bases remaining between them. The germline CDR1 and CDR2 sequences are MNHEY and SMNVEV (reference sequence). CDR3 sequence: CASTKDQGRNYGYTF. CDR3 coding DNA: TGTGCCAGTACCAAGGATCAGGGGCGAAACTATGGCTACACCTTC.

The V gene is TRBV6-5, the J gene TRBJ1-1; tentatively, D is TRBD1 (6 bases). CDR1 and CDR2 from the germline V gene are MNHEY and SVGAGI. This CDR3 region has 14 residues. The V and J ends lost 2 bases and 1 base respectively, with 8 bases between them. The CDR3 coding sequence is TGTGCCAGCAGTTACGAACAGGGGAACACTGAAGCTTTCTTT. Encoded protein: CASSYEQGNTEAFF.

The rearrangement links TRBV19 to TRBJ2-1; D possibly corresponds to TRBD1 (6 bases). The CDR3 is 16 residues long. Trimming stripped 3 bases from V and 0 bases from J, with 12 bases between. Germline CDR1 LNHDA, CDR2 SQIVND (reference sequence). CDR3 in amino acids: CASSMMADSSYNEQFF. The CDR3 nucleotides are TGTGCCAGTAGTATGATGGCGGACAGCTCCTACAATGAGCAGTTCTTC.

This clone has a single count. The V and J genes are TRBV18 and TRBJ2-7, with 11 bases aligning to TRBD1. The CDR3 extends over 15 amino acids. V shed 0 bases and J 5 bases; nucleotides not matched to a gene: 3. The germline gives CDR1 KGHSH, CDR2 LQKENI. DNA of the CDR3: TGTGCCAGCTCACCACCCGGGACAGGGGGTGACGAGCAGTACTTC. It encodes CASSPPGTGGDEQYF.

Remarks on this clone: Other DNA sequences in the sample encode the same CDR3. This chain joins TRBV20-1 and TRBJ1-2, with D possibly being TRBD1 (5 bases). The germline V gene encodes CDR1 DFQATT and CDR2 SNEGSKA (reference sequence). This CDR3 is built from 11 residues. The V end lost 2 bases, the J end lost 4 bases, and 5 bases lay between the germline ends. The CDR3: CSARQGYGYTF. The CDR3 DNA reads as TGCAGTGCTAGACAGGGCTATGGCTACACCTTC.

This clone showed up just a few times. The chain recombines TRBV4-3 with TRBJ1-2; no reliable D call. Germline lookup yields CDR1 LGHNA and CDR2 YSLEER. This CDR3 region has 15 residues. V lost 0 bases and J 0 bases, leaving 8 bases between the germline ends. The CDR3, as DNA: TGCGCCAGCAGCCAAGAAATTACAGCTAACTATGGCTACACCTTC. This translates into CASSQEITANYGYTF.

V is TRBV7-6 and J is TRBJ2-1, with a possible D match to TRBD2 (6 bases). CDR1 and CDR2 from the germline V gene are SGHVS and FNYEAQ. The CDR3 is made up of 13 amino acids. With 5 bases removed from V and 7 bases from J, the gap between germline ends came to 12 bases. The CDR3 sequence is CASSRGRGNEQFF. The CDR3 bases are TGTGCCAGCAGCCGGGGTCGGGGGAATGAGCAGTTCTTC.